This T cell receptor (beta chain) was obtained from a study of blood T cells in healthy people across ages (dated by TCRdb to between 2014 and 2017). Context from the whole study: In model experiments, template switching captured roughly one uniquely barcoded TCR beta cDNA molecule for every two T cells. Four age groups were formed from the donors: young (average 16 years), middle-aged (just under 40), aged (around 62) and long-lived (approximately 78). Age-related changes in TCR beta repertoire diversity were measured in the study by deep sequencing normalized with unique cDNA molecular identifiers. The study analyzed two additional independent replicas of 1 million unique cDNA reads from the same blood draw for two donors, one aged 18 to 30 and one aged 80 or older. Donors of different ages were randomly distributed across sequencing lanes to avoid experimental bias.

The protocol used for the library was 5' RACE. TCRdb names Illumina HiSeq 2500 as the instrument used. A second PCR of roughly 7 to 11 cycles was performed with a sample-barcoded 5' primer and a J-beta primer mix. A template-switch 5' adaptor carrying 12 random nucleotides introduced a unique molecular identifier onto each TCR beta cDNA molecule. Each sample yielded at least 3 million CDR3-containing paired-end reads. The Mint cDNA synthesis kit, primed by a TRBC-specific oligonucleotide, was used to synthesize first-strand cDNA from all RNA. All cDNA was treated with uracil-DNA glycosylase and then went through a first 18-cycle PCR with the universal primers M1SS and BC2_uni_R. Turning to the authors' computational methods: For normalization, 1 million high-quality reads, each with a distinct molecular identifier, were randomly selected from each sample. Instead of being binned into consensus sequences, reads with shared molecular identifiers were discarded. CDR3 identification, clonotype clustering and error correction used MiTCR with a Q25 quality threshold and the strictest error-elimination algorithm. A nonparametric unseen species model with Euler transformation was used to estimate lower-bound total TCR beta diversity. TCRdb reanalyzed the raw reads on its own, using fastp at Q25 for trimming and MiXCR for clone calling, and kept in-frame beta chains. Identical CDR3 proteins give one entry, which carries the most common genes and DNA. TCRdb assigned the V and J calls; the authors' analysis was not used. This sample is represented by hundreds of thousands of distinct CDR3 sequences; approximately 55% of them were singletons. About 38% of the sample goes to the ten largest clones.

Turning to this clonotype: Its antigen is unknown. Per-base qualities were not stored, and no clone one base away is much larger.

Results the study describes overall, beyond this receptor: Total diversity estimates from one million sequenced T cells were considered lower bounds and underestimates. Conclusive comparison of naive and antigen-experienced compartments was prevented by the profiling of bulk unsorted PBMCs. The percentage of naive T cells measured by flow cytometry correlated strongly with observed TCR beta diversity. As age increased, observed TCR beta diversity per million T cells dropped in a roughly linear way, and a significant reduction was already evident by age 40. The long-lived group showed more naive CD4+ T cells, fewer expanded clones and increased TCR diversity than the aged group, suggesting age selection. Donor CMV infection status was unknown, potentially confounding age-related changes in expanded clonotypes.

The germline V gene (reference sequence) gives CDR1 as SGHKS and CDR2 as YYEKEE. The cysteine opens and the phenylalanine closes a CDR3 of 13 amino acids. Of the read, only the CDR3 DNA is kept; its 39 bases are in frame from base 1. The trim is 2 bases for V and 8 bases for J, with a gap of 11 bases between the germline ends. Systemically healthy Caucasian individuals from Russia, over 30 in total and aged roughly 6 to 100 years, were included as donors. Approximately 9.3 milliliters of peripheral blood were collected from each donor into EDTA-treated Vacutainer tubes. Ficoll-Paque density-gradient centrifugation was used to isolate PBMCs, with at least 7 million obtained per sample. Total RNA, at least 6 micrograms per sample, was extracted from PBMCs with Trizol reagent. For every donor, flow cytometry on a PBMC aliquot measured the percentage of naive CD45RAhigh/CD27high T cells.

The chain was built from TRBV5-5 and TRBJ2-1, with TRBD2 perhaps the D gene, on 5 matching bases. This clonotype was obtained from a man older than 75 in good health. The sequencing sample was made of blood. The nucleotide sequence is given as TGTGCCAGCAGCTTAATGGGGAGCGATGAGCAGTTCTTC. Its amino acids are CASSLMGSDEQFF.